This TCR beta chain was captured in a study of blood T cells in healthy people across ages. Study observations and caveats: As age increased, TCR beta diversity per million T cells fell in a roughly linear fashion.

For the second PCR, which ran for 7 to 11 cycles, a sample-barcoded 5' primer and a J-beta primer mix were used. TCRdb ran MiXCR on the 5' RACE reads and lists one entry per CDR3 protein. The sample holds over 1,500,000 distinct CDR3 sequences, just under 50% seen once. This clonotype was observed a few times. What it recognizes is unknown. Germline V gene sequence: CDR1 MRHNA, CDR2 SNTAGT. The CDR3 spans 16 residues. V was clipped by 4 bases and J by 0 bases, with 15 bases between them. The receptor was derived from a woman aged 40 to 49 in good health. Material: blood. The chain carries TRBV6-4 and TRBJ2-5; unclear D gene. CDR3 bases: TGTGCCAGCAGTGTTAACAGCAAGAAGTACCAAGAGACCCAGTACTTC. It encodes CASSVNSKKYQETQYF.